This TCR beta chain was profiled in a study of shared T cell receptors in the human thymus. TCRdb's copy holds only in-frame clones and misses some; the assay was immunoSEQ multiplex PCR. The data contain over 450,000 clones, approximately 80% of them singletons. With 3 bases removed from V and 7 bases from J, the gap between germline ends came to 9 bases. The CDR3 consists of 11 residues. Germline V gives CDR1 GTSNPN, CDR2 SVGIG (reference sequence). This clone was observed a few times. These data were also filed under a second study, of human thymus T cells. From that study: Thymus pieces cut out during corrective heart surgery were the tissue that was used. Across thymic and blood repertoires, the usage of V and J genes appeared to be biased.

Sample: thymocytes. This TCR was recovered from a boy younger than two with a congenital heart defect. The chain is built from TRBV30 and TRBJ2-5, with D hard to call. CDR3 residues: CAWRTGGTQYF. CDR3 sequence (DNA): TGTGCCTGGAGAACGGGTGGGACCCAGTACTTC.